The present TCR beta chain was sequenced within a study of cytomegalovirus exposure and HLA in healthy donors. In nominal health when sampled, donors likely had unrecorded immune exposures nonetheless. This PCR relied on a set of 60 Vbeta primers and 13 Jbeta primers. The assay was immunoSEQ multiplex PCR, and TCRdb's table has in-frame clones only and misses some. The sample yields about 100,000 clones, approximately 76% seen once. The V gene's germline CDR1 is LGHNA and CDR2 YNFKEQ. This CDR3 contains 15 residues. V was clipped by 6 bases and J by 2 bases; unmatched bases: 8. General study points: 164 TCR beta chains were listed as cytomegalovirus-associated. A later look showed TCR association rates differing by HLA locus, highest for DRB1 and lowest for HLA-C.

Note on this clone: Its antigen remains unidentified.

Sequenced material: PBMCs. The chain uses TRBV4-2 and TRBJ2-3, with 7 bases identical to TRBD2. This clonotype originated in a middle-aged man in good health and CMV-seropositive. CDR3 region: CASSPSAGNTDTQYF. CDR3 nucleotide sequence: TGTGCCAGCAGTCCCTCAGCGGGGAACACAGATACGCAGTATTTT.